The source of this TCR beta chain is a study of T-cell memory formation after mild COVID-19. Remarks on this clonotype: The antigen remains unidentified.

From the 5' RACE reads, TCRdb called clonotypes with MiXCR, one entry per CDR3 protein. The sample yields hundreds of thousands of distinct CDR3 sequences, around 30% seen once. Trimming removed 5 bases from V and 13 bases from J, with 17 bases in between. The V gene's germline CDR1 is KGHSY and CDR2 FQNENV. There are 12 residues in the CDR3. Study outcomes and limitations: Shrinking CD4+ clones resided mostly in CM and EM, and CD8+ ones in EMRA. Second-wave clones with a day 37 peak had unconfirmed SARS-CoV-2 specificity. Clones contracting day 15 to 85 were balanced CD4/CD8; later expanders leaned CD4+. There were some responding clones in pre-infection memory, which suggested that cross-reactive memory had joined.

Material for sequencing was PBMCs or a T cell subset sorted from them (not recorded which). The chain is built from TRBV16 and TRBJ1-1; possibly TRBD1 for D (5 bases). This TCR derives from an adult woman who had mild COVID-19 (a few samples of this study predate the infection). Cell type and time point are not known. CDR3 in amino acids: CASSSWARVDFF. The CDR3 DNA follows: TGTGCCAGCAGCTCTTGGGCCAGGGTGGATTTCTTT.